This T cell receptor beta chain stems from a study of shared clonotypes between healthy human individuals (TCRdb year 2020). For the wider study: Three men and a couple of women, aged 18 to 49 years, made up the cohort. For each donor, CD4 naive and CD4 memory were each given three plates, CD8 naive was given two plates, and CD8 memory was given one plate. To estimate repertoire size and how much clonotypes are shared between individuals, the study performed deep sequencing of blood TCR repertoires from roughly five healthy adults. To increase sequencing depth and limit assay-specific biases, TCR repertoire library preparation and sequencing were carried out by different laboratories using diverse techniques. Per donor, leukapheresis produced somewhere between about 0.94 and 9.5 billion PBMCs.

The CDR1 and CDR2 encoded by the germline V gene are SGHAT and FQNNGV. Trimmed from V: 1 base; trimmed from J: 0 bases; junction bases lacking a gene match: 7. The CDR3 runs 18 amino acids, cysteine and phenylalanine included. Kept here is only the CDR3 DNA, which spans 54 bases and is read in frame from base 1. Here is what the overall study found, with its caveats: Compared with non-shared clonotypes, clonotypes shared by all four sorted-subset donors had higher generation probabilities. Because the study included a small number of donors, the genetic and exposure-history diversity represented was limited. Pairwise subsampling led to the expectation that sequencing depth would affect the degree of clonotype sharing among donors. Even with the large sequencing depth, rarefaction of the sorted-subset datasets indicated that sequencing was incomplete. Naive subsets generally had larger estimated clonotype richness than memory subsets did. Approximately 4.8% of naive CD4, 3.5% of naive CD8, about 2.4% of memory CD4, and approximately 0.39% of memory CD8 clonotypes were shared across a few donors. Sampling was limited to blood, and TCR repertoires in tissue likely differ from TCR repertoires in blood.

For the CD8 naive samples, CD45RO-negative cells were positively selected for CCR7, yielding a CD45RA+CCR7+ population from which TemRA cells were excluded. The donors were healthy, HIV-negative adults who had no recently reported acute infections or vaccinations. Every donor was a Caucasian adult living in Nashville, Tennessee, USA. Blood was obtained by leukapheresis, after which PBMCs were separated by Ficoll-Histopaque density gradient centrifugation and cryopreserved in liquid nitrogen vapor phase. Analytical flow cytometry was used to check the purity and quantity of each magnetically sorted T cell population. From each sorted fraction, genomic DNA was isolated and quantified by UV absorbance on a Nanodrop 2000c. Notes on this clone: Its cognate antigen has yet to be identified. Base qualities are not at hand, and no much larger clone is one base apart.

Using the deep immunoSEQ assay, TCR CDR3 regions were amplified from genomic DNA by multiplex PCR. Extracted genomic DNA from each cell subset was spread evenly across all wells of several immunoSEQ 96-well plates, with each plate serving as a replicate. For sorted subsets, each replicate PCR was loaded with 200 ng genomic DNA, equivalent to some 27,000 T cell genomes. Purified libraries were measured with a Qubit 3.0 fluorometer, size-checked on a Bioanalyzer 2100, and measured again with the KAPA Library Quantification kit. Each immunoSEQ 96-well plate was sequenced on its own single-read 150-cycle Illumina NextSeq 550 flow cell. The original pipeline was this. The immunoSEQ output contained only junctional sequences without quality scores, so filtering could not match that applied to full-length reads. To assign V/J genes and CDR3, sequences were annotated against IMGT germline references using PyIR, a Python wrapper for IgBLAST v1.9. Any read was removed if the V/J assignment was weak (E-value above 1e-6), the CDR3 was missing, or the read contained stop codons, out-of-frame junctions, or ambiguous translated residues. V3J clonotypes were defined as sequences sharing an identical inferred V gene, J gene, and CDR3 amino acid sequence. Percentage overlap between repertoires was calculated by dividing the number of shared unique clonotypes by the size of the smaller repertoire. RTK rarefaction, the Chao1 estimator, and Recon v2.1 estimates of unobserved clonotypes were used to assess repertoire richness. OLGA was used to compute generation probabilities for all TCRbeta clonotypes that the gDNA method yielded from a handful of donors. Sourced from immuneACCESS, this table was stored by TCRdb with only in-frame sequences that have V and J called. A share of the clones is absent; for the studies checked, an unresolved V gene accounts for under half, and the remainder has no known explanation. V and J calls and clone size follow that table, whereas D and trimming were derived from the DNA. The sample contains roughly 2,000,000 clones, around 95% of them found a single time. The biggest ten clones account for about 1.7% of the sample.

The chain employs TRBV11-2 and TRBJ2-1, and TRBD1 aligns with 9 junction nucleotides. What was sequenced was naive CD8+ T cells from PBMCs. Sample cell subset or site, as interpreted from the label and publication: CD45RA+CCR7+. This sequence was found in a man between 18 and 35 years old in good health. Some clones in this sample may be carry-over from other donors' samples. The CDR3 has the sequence CASSLVAGTGSSYNEQFF. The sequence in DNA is TGTGCCAGCAGCTTAGTTGCCGGGACAGGGAGCTCCTACAATGAGCAGTTCTTC.